Listed below are T cell receptor beta chains from one sample, sequenced in a study of T cell responses to AZD1222 COVID-19 vaccine. Assay: immunoSEQ multiplex PCR; the TCRdb copy retains only in-frame clones and omits some. The data contain approximately 61,000 clones, about 81% of them singletons. Sequencing was performed on peripheral blood, taken 28 days after the second AZD1222 dose. The source is an adult who received the AZD1222 COVID-19 vaccine. CDR3s include the opening cysteine and the closing phenylalanine or tryptophan. D genes are given only for firm matches. Rows give clone size only sometimes, using once, few, many, or a class for an expanded clone.

>TRBJ2-1|TRBV6-2/TRBV6-3|.|.
CASSYPGPRSGEQFF
TGTGCCAGCAGTTACCCGGGACCTCGATCGGGTGAGCAGTTCTTC
>TRBJ1-2|TRBV15|few|.
CATSRETEYYGYTF
TGTGCCACCAGCAGAGAAACAGAATACTATGGCTACACCTTC
>TRBJ2-7|TRBV6-5|.|TRBD1
CASSRTGYPYEQYF
TGTGCCAGCAGTAGGACAGGCTACCCCTACGAGCAGTACTTC
>TRBJ2-1|TRBV30|.|TRBD1
CAWSPRQGVYNEQFF
TGTGCCTGGAGTCCTCGACAGGGGGTCTACAATGAGCAGTTCTTC
>TRBJ1-3|TRBV30|.|.
CAWSPSEVLGNTIYF
TGTGCCTGGAGCCCCTCGGAGGTCCTCGGAAACACCATATATTTT
>TRBJ1-5|TRBV10-3|.|TRBD1
CAISESTRLTGGQQPQHF
TGTGCCATCAGTGAGTCTACTAGGCTTACAGGGGGCCAGCAGCCCCAGCATTTT
>TRBJ1-5|TRBV6-5|.|.
CASGGQEAGNQPQHF
TGTGCCAGCGGGGGGCAAGAAGCGGGCAATCAGCCCCAGCATTTT
>TRBJ2-2|TRBV28|.|.
CASSSRYANTGELFF
TGTGCCAGCAGTTCTAGGTACGCGAACACCGGGGAGCTGTTTTTT
>TRBJ1-1|TRBV11-3|.|.
CASSSQQGTEAFF
TGTGCCAGCAGCTCACAACAGGGAACTGAAGCTTTCTTT
>TRBJ2-7|TRBV5-1|.|.
CASSLQASDYEQYF
TGCGCCAGCAGCCTTCAGGCGTCGGACTACGAGCAGTACTTC
>TRBJ1-1|TRBV19|.|.
CASSIYMNTEAFF
TGTGCCAGTAGTATCTATATGAACACTGAAGCTTTCTTT
>TRBJ1-1|TRBV7-8|.|.
CASSLTVLRQAFF
TGTGCCAGCAGCCTTACCGTCTTGCGCCAAGCTTTCTTT
>TRBJ2-3|TRBV29-1|.|.
CSVGRLALSTDTQYF
TGCAGCGTTGGGAGGCTAGCCCTCAGCACAGATACGCAGTATTTT
>TRBJ2-7|TRBV14|.|.
CASRLQTRVTYEQYF
TGTGCCAGCAGACTACAGACCAGAGTCACCTACGAGCAGTACTTC
>TRBJ1-2|TRBV28|.|TRBD1
CASSLGTGAGYTF
TGTGCCAGCAGTTTGGGGACAGGGGCAGGCTACACCTTC
>TRBJ2-7|TRBV5-1|.|TRBD1
CASSLGTGGPYEQYF
TGCGCCAGCAGCCTCGGGACAGGGGGTCCCTACGAGCAGTACTTC
>TRBJ2-3|TRBV6-5|.|.
CASRWDFTDTQYF
TGTGCCAGCAGGTGGGATTTCACAGATACGCAGTATTTT
>TRBJ2-1|TRBV27|.|.
CASRPNNNEQFF
TGTGCCAGCCGTCCGAACAACAATGAGCAGTTCTTC
>TRBJ2-7|TRBV7-2|.|TRBD2
CASSLYLAGAREQYF
TGTGCCAGCAGCTTATACCTAGCGGGAGCTCGGGAGCAGTACTTC
>TRBJ1-3|TRBV4-1|.|.
CASSQAYNSPGNTIYF
TGCGCCAGCAGCCAAGCTTATAACAGCCCTGGAAACACCATATATTTT
>TRBJ2-1|TRBV6-1|.|.
CASRERWGAPYNEQFF
TGTGCCAGCAGAGAAAGGTGGGGGGCGCCTTACAATGAGCAGTTCTTC
>TRBJ2-3|TRBV7-2|.|TRBD2
CASSFVGGTTDTQYF
TGTGCTAGCAGCTTCGTGGGAGGGACCACAGATACGCAGTATTTT
>TRBJ2-1|TRBV15|.|.
CATSNQGPYNEQFF
TGTGCCACCAGCAATCAGGGGCCTTACAATGAGCAGTTCTTC
>TRBJ1-3|TRBV5-6|.|TRBD1
CASSYGTGGNTIYF
TGTGCCAGCAGCTACGGGACAGGTGGAAACACCATATATTTT
>TRBJ2-1|TRBV7-9|few|.
CASSRLGRTSDYNEQFF
TGTGCCAGCAGCCGCCTAGGGAGGACGTCGGATTACAATGAGCAGTTCTTC
>TRBJ1-1|TRBV28|.|.
CASTEQGKDTEAFF
TGTGCCAGCACCGAACAGGGAAAGGACACTGAAGCTTTCTTT
>TRBJ2-7|TRBV29-1|.|.
CSVTTPAQPYEQYF
TGCAGCGTGACCACACCCGCCCAGCCCTACGAGCAGTACTTC
>TRBJ2-7|TRBV6-2/TRBV6-3|.|.
CASSPGPHYEQYF
TGTGCCAGCAGCCCGGGACCACACTACGAGCAGTACTTC
>TRBJ1-1|TRBV5-8|.|TRBD1
CASPMGGGEVNTEAFF
TGTGCCAGCCCCATGGGAGGGGGCGAAGTGAACACTGAAGCTTTCTTT
>TRBJ1-5|TRBV28|.|.
CANSLTGPNQPQHF
TGTGCCAACAGTTTGACAGGCCCCAATCAGCCCCAGCATTTT
>TRBJ2-3|TRBV27|.|.
CASRRGLLDTDTQYF
TGTGCCAGCAGACGCGGGCTTCTAGACACAGATACGCAGTATTTT
>TRBJ1-5|TRBV19|.|TRBD1
CASSMTGVSNQPQHF
TGTGCCAGTAGTATGACAGGGGTAAGCAATCAGCCCCAGCATTTT
>TRBJ2-1|TRBV7-2|.|.
CASSLGVSSYNEQFF
TGTGCCAGCAGCTTGGGGGTGAGCTCCTACAATGAGCAGTTCTTC
>TRBJ2-3|TRBV7-9|.|.
CASRSSVDTQYF
TGTGCCAGCAGGTCTAGTGTCGATACGCAGTATTTT
>TRBJ2-2|TRBV4-3|.|.
CASSQDPGEGAGELFF
TGCGCCAGCAGCCAAGATCCAGGGGAAGGCGCCGGGGAGCTGTTTTTT
>TRBJ2-3|TRBV5-8|once|TRBD1
CASSLSPGQGADTQYF
TGTGCCAGCAGCTTGTCCCCGGGACAGGGAGCAGATACGCAGTATTTT
>TRBJ2-1|TRBV24-1|.|.
CATMGPNYNEQFF
TGTGCCACCATGGGACCTAATTACAATGAGCAGTTCTTC
>TRBJ1-4|TRBV7-7|.|.
CASSPGGDEKLFF
TGTGCTAGCAGCCCCGGGGGCGATGAAAAACTGTTTTTT
>TRBJ2-7|TRBV20-1|.|.
CSASGTEQYF
TGCAGTGCTAGCGGGACAGAGCAGTACTTC
>TRBJ2-1|TRBV18|.|.
CASSPPEGAAYNEQFF
TGTGCCAGCTCACCACCGGAGGGGGCAGCCTACAATGAGCAGTTCTTC
>TRBJ2-3|TRBV28|.|TRBD2
CASSPSGPFTDTQYF
TGTGCCAGCAGTCCTAGCGGTCCTTTCACAGATACGCAGTATTTT